The rows below give T cell receptor beta chains drawn from one sample of a study of blood T cell repertoires in COVID-19. TCRdb's copy holds only in-frame clones and misses some; the assay was immunoSEQ multiplex PCR. The table records under 250,000 clones, roughly 84% of them present only once. What was sequenced was peripheral blood. Receptors originate from a man aged 50 or older who had recovered from COVID-19. Each CDR3 is given with its conserved first and last residue. A D gene is named only where the DNA matches it firmly. A clone size is listed for some rows: how often the clone was seen (once, few, many), or a class if it is expanded.

D gene	J gene	clone size	V gene	CDR3 protein	CDR3 DNA
TRBD1	TRBJ1-2	once	TRBV28	CASSRQGVTYGYTF	TGTGCCAGCAGTCGCCAGGGGGTTACCTATGGCTACACCTTC
NA	TRBJ2-2	NA	TRBV12-3/TRBV12-4	CASSKPTGELFF	TGTGCCAGTAGTAAGCCCACCGGGGAGCTGTTTTTT
NA	TRBJ1-2	NA	TRBV4-1	CASSQEGYGTPRSYGYTF	TGCGCCAGCAGCCAAGAGGGTTACGGGACTCCGCGCTCCTATGGCTACACCTTC
NA	TRBJ2-7	NA	TRBV5-1	CASSREAGYEQYF	TGCGCCAGCAGCCGAGAAGCCGGCTACGAGCAGTACTTC
TRBD1	TRBJ1-6	NA	TRBV28	CASSFSGQGFSPLHF	TGTGCCAGCAGTTTTTCCGGACAGGGGTTTTCACCCCTCCACTTT
NA	TRBJ2-3	NA	TRBV19	CASSIGGSQDTQYF	TGTGCCAGTAGTATAGGGGGCTCACAGGATACGCAGTATTTT
NA	TRBJ1-6	NA	TRBV25-1	CASSAQEDNSPLHF	TGTGCCAGCAGTGCCCAGGAGGATAATTCACCCCTCCACTTT
NA	TRBJ2-5	NA	TRBV27	CASRGRQSLSPTQYF	TGTGCCAGCAGGGGTAGACAGTCATTAAGTCCGACCCAGTACTTC
TRBD1	TRBJ2-2	NA	TRBV6-5	CATKGDRGFTGELFF	TGTGCCACCAAGGGGGACAGGGGGTTTACCGGGGAGCTGTTTTTT
NA	TRBJ2-5	NA	TRBV6-5	CASSPSVGRKETQYF	TGTGCCAGCAGCCCCAGTGTGGGGCGAAAAGAGACCCAGTACTTC
NA	TRBJ1-2	NA	TRBV28	CASSGHNYYGYTF	TGTGCCAGCAGTGGACACAACTACTATGGCTACACCTTC
TRBD1	TRBJ2-5	NA	TRBV6-5	CASRPTGAGTQYF	TGTGCCAGCAGACCCACAGGGGCGGGGACCCAGTACTTC
NA	TRBJ2-1	NA	TRBV2	CASSRSNIDEQFF	TGTGCCAGCAGCAGGTCGAACATCGATGAGCAGTTCTTC
NA	TRBJ2-1	NA	TRBV19	CASSIASGSYNEQFF	TGTGCCAGTAGTATAGCGAGCGGCTCCTACAATGAGCAGTTCTTC
NA	TRBJ2-7	NA	TRBV6-5	CASSYSQGGSYEQYF	TGTGCCAGCAGTTACAGTCAGGGTGGTTCCTACGAGCAGTACTTC
NA	TRBJ1-4	NA	TRBV18	CASSPQQGYSGEKLFF	TGTGCCAGCTCACCACAGCAGGGGTATTCGGGTGAAAAACTGTTTTTT
TRBD2	TRBJ2-2	NA	TRBV28	CASTPAGGPVTGELFF	TGTGCCAGCACCCCAGCGGGAGGGCCGGTCACCGGGGAGCTGTTTTTT
NA	TRBJ2-7	NA	TRBV6-6	CASSYSTTRTGEQYF	TGTGCCAGCAGTTACTCGACGACTAGAACCGGCGAGCAGTACTTC
NA	TRBJ1-5	NA	TRBV6-5	CASQTGNQPQHF	TGTGCCAGCCAGACAGGCAATCAGCCCCAGCATTTT
TRBD1	TRBJ2-5	many	TRBV14	CASSHGDRGRRETQYF	TGTGCCAGCAGCCATGGGGACAGGGGGCGACGCGAGACCCAGTACTTC
NA	TRBJ2-5	once	TRBV21-1	CASSKAALPGGTQETQYF	TGTGCCAGCAGCAAAGCTGCCCTGCCCGGCGGAACCCAAGAGACCCAGTACTTC
NA	TRBJ1-2	NA	TRBV5-8	CASSLGARGYTF	TGTGCCAGCAGCCTTGGGGCGCGAGGCTACACCTTC
TRBD1	TRBJ1-1	NA	TRBV28	CASSLGGTGRAIAFF	TGTGCCAGCAGTTTAGGTGGGACAGGGAGGGCTATCGCTTTCTTT
TRBD1	TRBJ1-2	NA	TRBV5-6	CASSLKDRALYGYTF	TGTGCCAGCAGCTTGAAGGACAGGGCACTCTATGGCTACACCTTC
TRBD1	TRBJ2-7	NA	TRBV28	CAIGTGALYEQYF	TGTGCCATCGGGACAGGGGCCCTCTACGAGCAGTACTTC
NA	TRBJ1-1	few	TRBV14	CASRRQKGTEAFF	TGTGCCAGCAGGCGTCAGAAGGGGACTGAAGCTTTCTTT
NA	TRBJ1-1	NA	TRBV19	CASSYRNTEAFF	TGTGCCAGTAGTTACAGGAACACTGAAGCTTTCTTT
TRBD2	TRBJ2-3	NA	TRBV3-1/TRBV3-2	CASSPALAGRADTQYF	TGTGCCAGCAGCCCCGCGCTAGCGGGAAGAGCAGATACGCAGTATTTT
TRBD1	TRBJ1-5	NA	TRBV24-1	CATASQGGGQPQHF	TGTGCCACCGCCAGTCAGGGGGGCGGTCAGCCCCAGCATTTT
TRBD1	TRBJ2-5	NA	TRBV29-1	CSVGGQQETQYF	TGCAGCGTTGGGGGACAGCAAGAGACCCAGTACTTC
TRBD2	TRBJ2-1	NA	TRBV7-9	CASSNPGTSGRINEQFF	TGTGCCAGCAGCAATCCCGGAACTAGCGGGAGAATCAATGAGCAGTTCTTC
NA	TRBJ2-7	NA	TRBV5-1	CASSATAYEQYF	TGCGCCAGCAGTGCGACAGCCTACGAGCAGTACTTC
TRBD2	TRBJ2-1	NA	TRBV3-1/TRBV3-2	CASSQELRTSGSNEQFF	TGTGCCAGCAGCCAAGAGTTGAGGACTAGCGGATCCAATGAGCAGTTCTTC
TRBD2	TRBJ2-3	NA	TRBV14	CASSYFFSGSPEDTQYF	TGTGCCAGCAGCTACTTCTTTAGCGGGAGTCCCGAAGATACGCAGTATTTT
TRBD1	TRBJ2-1	NA	TRBV28	CASSLLSGTGSNEQFF	TGTGCCAGCAGTTTACTCTCCGGGACAGGGAGCAATGAGCAGTTCTTC
TRBD2	TRBJ2-5	NA	TRBV10-3	CAISGGTSQETQYF	TGTGCCATCAGTGGGGGGACTAGCCAAGAGACCCAGTACTTC
NA	TRBJ2-1	NA	TRBV6-6	CASGGSFRSSYNEQFF	TGTGCCAGCGGAGGTTCCTTTCGGAGCTCCTACAATGAGCAGTTCTTC
NA	TRBJ1-1	NA	TRBV2	CASSRPGTITLNTEAFF	TGTGCCAGCAGCCGGCCCGGGACAATTACGTTGAACACTGAAGCTTTCTTT
NA	TRBJ2-7	once	TRBV19	CASSIVSSYEQYF	TGTGCCAGTAGTATCGTCAGCTCCTACGAGCAGTACTTC
NA	TRBJ1-2	NA	TRBV27	CASSLVQGSYGYTF	TGTGCCAGCAGTTTGGTACAGGGTTCCTATGGCTACACCTTC
TRBD1	TRBJ2-3	NA	TRBV9	CASSPTGGSVDTQYF	TGTGCCAGCAGCCCGACAGGGGGATCAGTAGATACGCAGTATTTT
TRBD1	TRBJ2-1	NA	TRBV28	CASSLRDRARDEQFF	TGTGCCAGCAGTTTAAGGGACAGGGCCCGTGATGAGCAGTTCTTC
NA	TRBJ1-4	few	TRBV5-6	CASSWWGFTEKLFF	TGTGCCAGCAGCTGGTGGGGCTTTACAGAAAAACTGTTTTTT
TRBD1	TRBJ2-5	NA	TRBV18	CASSRDRVGETQYF	TGTGCCAGCTCACGCGACAGGGTTGGGGAGACCCAGTACTTC
NA	TRBJ2-1	NA	TRBV5-6	CASSSGITLLTGNEQFF	TGTGCCAGCAGCTCCGGGATCACCCTCCTTACTGGCAATGAGCAGTTCTTC
NA	TRBJ2-2	NA	TRBV19	CASKSRELRDTGELFF	TGTGCCAGTAAATCTAGGGAGTTGCGCGACACCGGGGAGCTGTTTTTT
TRBD1	TRBJ2-7	NA	TRBV18	CASSPRQGVYEQYF	TGTGCCAGCTCACCTAGACAGGGTGTATACGAGCAGTACTTC
TRBD2	TRBJ2-5	NA	TRBV14	CASSQGLAGVKTQYF	TGTGCCAGCAGCCAAGGGCTAGCGGGAGTCAAGACCCAGTACTTC
TRBD2	TRBJ2-5	NA	TRBV13	CATATSGRLVTQYF	TGTGCCACCGCGACTAGCGGGAGACTTGTGACCCAGTACTTC
TRBD2	TRBJ2-1	NA	TRBV19	CASSITTSGIFNEQFF	TGTGCCAGTAGTATTACCACTAGCGGGATTTTCAATGAGCAGTTCTTC
NA	TRBJ2-5	NA	TRBV29-1	CSVVGGGRETQYF	TGCAGCGTTGTTGGGGGGGGGCGAGAGACCCAGTACTTC
TRBD1	TRBJ1-5	NA	TRBV19	CASFTGTGFLQPQHF	TGTGCCAGTTTCACCGGGACAGGGTTTCTTCAGCCCCAGCATTTT
NA	TRBJ2-3	NA	TRBV18	CASSPFVTGSTDTQYF	TGTGCCAGCTCACCATTCGTAACAGGGAGCACAGATACGCAGTATTTT